The present T cell receptor beta chain was sequenced within a study of early T cells in non-severe SARS-CoV-2 infection. Points from the study as a whole: Missing private and CD4 specificities, VDJdb matching favored anti-spike CD8 responses.

MiXCR, applied by TCRdb to the 5' RACE reads, yields one record per CDR3 protein. The sample has 50,000 to 80,000 distinct CDR3 sequences, almost 9% seen once. CDR1 SGHNT and CDR2 YYREEE come from the germline V gene (reference sequence). The CDR3 has 16 residues. V shed 4 bases and J 6 bases; nucleotides not matched to a gene: 8. This clonotype was counted only a few times. Its antigen is unknown. This clonotype was obtained from an adult who was a healthcare worker with PCR-confirmed SARS-CoV-2 infection or an uninfected control (not recorded which). V usage is TRBV5-4 and J usage is TRBJ2-7; 15 nucleotides agree with TRBD2. The specimen comprised whole blood, sampled at baseline. The CDR3 sequence: CASSPGTSGRNSEQYF. The CDR3 region has the DNA TGTGCCAGCAGCCCCGGGACTAGCGGGAGGAATTCCGAGCAGTACTTC. Together with reference TRBV5-4 and TRBJ2-7, the CDR3 gives the full variable domain: ETGVTQSPTHLIKTRGQQVTLRCSSQSGHNTVSWYQQALGQGPQFIFQYYREEENGRGNFPPRFSGLQFPNYSSELNVNALELDDSALYLCASSPGTSGRNSEQYFGPGTRLTVT.